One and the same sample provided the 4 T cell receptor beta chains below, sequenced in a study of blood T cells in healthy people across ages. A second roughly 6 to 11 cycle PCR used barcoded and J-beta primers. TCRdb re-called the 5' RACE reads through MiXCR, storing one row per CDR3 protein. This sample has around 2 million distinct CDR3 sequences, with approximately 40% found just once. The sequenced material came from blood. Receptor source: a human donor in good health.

CDR3 in amino acids: CATETGSSSGANVLTF. In DNA form, the CDR3 reads TGTGCCACCGAGACAGGGTCCTCCTCTGGGGCCAACGTCCTGACTTTC. V gene TRBV10-3 combines with J gene TRBJ2-6, with 7 bases that match TRBD1. Germline loops: CDR1 ENHRY, CDR2 SYGVKD. The V and J ends lost 10 bases and 0 bases, in that order; junction bases with no gene match: 9. The CDR3 runs 16 residues.

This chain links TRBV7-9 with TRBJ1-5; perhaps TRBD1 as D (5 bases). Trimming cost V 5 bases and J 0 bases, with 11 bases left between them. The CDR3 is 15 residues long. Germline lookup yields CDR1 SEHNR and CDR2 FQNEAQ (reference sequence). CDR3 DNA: TGTGCCAGCAGCCACGGGGGACTTAGCAATCAGCCCCAGCATTTT. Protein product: CASSHGGLSNQPQHF.

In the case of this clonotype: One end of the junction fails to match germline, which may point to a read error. The CDR3: CASCFTRGETQYF. CDR3 sequence (DNA): TGTGCCAGCTGTTTTACACGAGGGGAGACCCAGTACTTC. The J gene is TRBJ2-5, the V gene TRBV12-3 or TRBV12-4; a possible D gene is TRBD2 (5 bases). This CDR3 spans 13 amino acids.

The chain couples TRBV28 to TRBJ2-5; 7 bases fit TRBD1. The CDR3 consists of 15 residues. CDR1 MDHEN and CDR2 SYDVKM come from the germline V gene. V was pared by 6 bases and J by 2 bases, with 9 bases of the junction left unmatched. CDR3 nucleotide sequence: TGTGCCAGCAGCTCCAACAGGGGTTTACAAGAGACCCAGTACTTC. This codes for CASSSNRGLQETQYF.